The entry that follows covers one T cell receptor beta chain sequence. The antigen remains unidentified. TCRdb's table, derived via immunoSEQ multiplex PCR, lists solely in-frame clones and lacks some. There are 25,000 to 35,000 clones in the sample; more than 65% occur only once, and about a fifth lies in the top ten. This record comes from a study of PD-1 blockade in classical Hodgkin lymphoma. Documented time point: cycle 4 day 1 (C4D1), after around six weeks of nivolumab. Relapse after autologous stem cell transplantation occurred in every patient, and brentuximab vedotin exposure varied. Patients reached a best response of complete response, partial response or progressive disease. Study results and limitations: It was among complete responders that baseline diversity resembled that of newly diagnosed patients. Exclusion covered patients beginning nivolumab under 1 year post-ASCT.

The receptor's source is a human donor with classical Hodgkin lymphoma. Sequencing used peripheral blood mononuclear cells (PBMCs), obtained before the fourth cycle of nivolumab.

This CDR3 reads CASSLQYDTEAFF. DNA of the CDR3: TGTGCCAGCAGTTTACAGTACGACACTGAAGCTTTCTTT. The chain employs TRBV27 and TRBJ1-1, with no clear D. CDR3 length equals 13 residues. Per germline, CDR1 MNHEY and CDR2 SMNVEV (reference sequence). V shed 2 bases and J shed 3 bases, with 7 bases lying between them.